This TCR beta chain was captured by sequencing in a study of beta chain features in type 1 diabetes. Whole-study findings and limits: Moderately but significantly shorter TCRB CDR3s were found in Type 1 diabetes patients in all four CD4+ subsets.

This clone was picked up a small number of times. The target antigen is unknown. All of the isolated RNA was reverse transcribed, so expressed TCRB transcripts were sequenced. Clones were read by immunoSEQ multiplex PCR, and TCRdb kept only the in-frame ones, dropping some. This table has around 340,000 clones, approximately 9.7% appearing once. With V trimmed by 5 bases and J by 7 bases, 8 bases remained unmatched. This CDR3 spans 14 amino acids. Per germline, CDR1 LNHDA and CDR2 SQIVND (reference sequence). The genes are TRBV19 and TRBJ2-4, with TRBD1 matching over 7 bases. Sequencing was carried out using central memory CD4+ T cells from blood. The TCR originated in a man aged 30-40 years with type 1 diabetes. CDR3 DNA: TGTGCCAGTAGTGCTAGCCTAGGGGGCAACATTCAGTACTTC. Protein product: CASSASLGGNIQYF. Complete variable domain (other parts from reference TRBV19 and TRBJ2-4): DGGITQSPKYLFRKEGQNVTLSCEQNLNHDAMYWYRQDPGQGLRLIYYSQIVNDFQKGDIAEGYSVSREKKESFPLTVTSAQKNPTAFYLCASSASLGGNIQYFGAGTRLSVL.